The 26 T cell receptor beta chains below come from one sample, sequenced in a study of response to subunit inactivated influenza vaccine. In TCRdb, the RT-PCR reads were re-called with MiXCR into one record per CDR3 protein. The sample lists 800,000 or so distinct CDR3 sequences; around 21% were seen once. The sequencing used PBMCs from blood, collected about 5 days after vaccination. The receptors originated from a man between 45 and 60 years old who received an inactivated influenza vaccine.

This clonotype was counted between two and nine times. The CDR3 spells CASSLQVAGGGETQYF. The DNA of the CDR3 is TGTGCCAGCAGCTTACAAGTAGCGGGAGGTGGTGAGACCCAGTACTTC. The chain couples TRBV5-4 to TRBJ2-5, with 10 nucleotides matching TRBD2. Germline CDR1 and CDR2: SGHNT and YYREEE (reference sequence). The V gene end was trimmed by 2 bases and the J gene end by 5 bases; junction bases not matched to a gene: 9. This CDR3 comprises 16 residues.

The chain couples TRBV9 to TRBJ2-7; TRBD1 is a possible D gene (5 bases). CDR3 length: 15 residues. V dropped 4 bases and J dropped 2 bases, with 16 bases sitting between them. Germline CDR1 SGDLS, CDR2 YYNGEE. This CDR3 is CASSRVDDRTYEQYF. DNA for the CDR3: TGTGCCAGCAGCCGCGTGGACGACAGAACCTACGAGCAGTACTTC.

The chain recombines TRBV7-9 with TRBJ2-1, with D hard to call. CDR3 length: 15 amino acids. Germline CDR1 reads SEHNR; CDR2 reads FQNEAQ (reference sequence). Trimming left V 6 bases short and J 0 bases short, with 12 bases between. CDR3 in amino acids: CASSSGSTSYNEQFF. DNA of the CDR3: TGTGCCAGCAGTTCCGGGTCAACCTCCTACAATGAGCAGTTCTTC.

This clonotype was recorded at least ten times. The J gene is TRBJ2-1, the V gene TRBV12-3 or TRBV12-4, with TRBD1 identical over 8 bases. After removal of 10 bases from V and 10 bases from J, the junction contained 18 bases not matched to a gene. The CDR3 is made up of 15 amino acids. The DNA of the CDR3 is TGTGCCACCGGGAAGGGGACAGGCGCCATAAGGGAGCAGTTCTTC. Protein sequence: CATGKGTGAIREQFF.

This clonotype occurred once. Just one base apart from a much larger clone, this may be a read error. V usage is TRBV12-3 or TRBV12-4 and J usage is TRBJ1-1; D remains ambiguous. The CDR3 has 12 residues. The V end was cut by 4 bases, the J end by 10 bases, with 13 bases between. Here the CDR3 DNA reads TGTGCCAGCAGTTACAACTCTCGCGTAGCTTTCTTT. Protein: CASSYNSRVAFF.

This clonotype has just a few counts. The rearrangement joins TRBV9 to TRBJ2-3; D is possibly TRBD1 or TRBD2 (7 bases each). V was trimmed by 0 bases and J by 4 bases, leaving 24 bases between them. The CDR3 consists of 19 residues. Germline assignment: CDR1 SGDLS and CDR2 YYNGEE. CDR3 sequence: CASSVGQMWASGQADTQYF. CDR3 coding DNA: TGTGCCAGCAGCGTAGGTCAGATGTGGGCTAGCGGACAGGCAGATACGCAGTATTTT.

This clonotype was seen more than once but under ten times. The rearrangement links TRBV6-2 or TRBV6-3 to TRBJ1-5; D is undetermined. This CDR3 has 15 amino acids. CDR1 is MNHEY, CDR2 SVGEGT, per germline. V gave up 5 bases and J gave up 2 bases, with 13 bases separating them. The chain's CDR3 is CASSSPGWRNQPQHF. DNA for the CDR3: TGTGCCAGCAGTAGTCCGGGATGGCGCAATCAGCCCCAGCATTTT.

The V gene is TRBV7-9, the J gene TRBJ2-5; 9 bases fit TRBD1. J was trimmed by 5 bases and V by 5 bases; bases with no gene match: 9. The CDR3 contains 15 residues. CDR1 SEHNR and CDR2 FQNEAQ come from the germline V gene (reference sequence). CDR3 in DNA: TGTGCCAGCAGCCTACAGGGGGCAAGGGTGGAGACCCAGTACTTC. Residues: CASSLQGARVETQYF.

Note on this clonotype: Relative to the germline gene, one junction end is altered; a read error may explain this. The chain has TRBV19 and TRBJ2-2; 10 bases fit TRBD2. Germline CDR1 is LNHDA and CDR2 is SQIVND (reference sequence). The CDR3 is made up of 20 amino acids. The DNA for the CDR3 is TGTGCCAGTAGTATAGATCTGTGGGCTAGCGGGAGTGAGCACACCAGGGAGCTGTTTTTT. It codes for CASSIDLWASGSEHTRELFF.

In its sample, this clonotype was seen a few times. V gene TRBV29-1 combines with J gene TRBJ2-7, with D possibly being TRBD2 (6 bases). Per germline, CDR1 SQVTM and CDR2 ANQGSEA. CDR3 size: 14 residues. Deletions cut 1 base from V and 3 bases from J, with 13 bases between. CDR3 sequence: CSVEGHVGGYEQYF. CDR3 DNA sequence: TGCAGCGTTGAAGGCCACGTGGGGGGCTACGAGCAGTACTTC.

This clonotype appeared a few times. The chain combines TRBV2 with TRBJ1-1; D is undetermined. CDR3 length: 14 residues. Deletions cut 4 bases from V and 5 bases from J, with 14 bases between. Germline V lookup: CDR1 SNHLY, CDR2 FYNNEI. The CDR3 region is CASSVIPRETEAFF. The CDR3 DNA reads TGTGCCAGCAGTGTCATCCCTAGGGAAACTGAAGCTTTCTTT.

The chain joins TRBV29-1 to TRBJ2-1; D might be TRBD1 (5 bases). The CDR3 length is 11 residues. Per the germline V gene, CDR1 is SQVTM and CDR2 is ANQGSEA. The ends were cut back, 4 bases at V and 10 bases at J, with 11 bases in the middle. CDR3: CSVVGASEQFF. For the CDR3, the DNA is TGCAGCGTTGTAGGGGCAAGCGAGCAGTTCTTC.

In this sample, this clonotype turned up a few times. The chain has TRBV11-2 and TRBJ2-2, with 12 bases matching TRBD2. This CDR3 region has 15 residues. The V segment lost 5 bases and the J segment 7 bases; nucleotides outside the gene matches: 5. Germline lookup yields CDR1 SGHAT and CDR2 FQNNGV. The CDR3, as DNA: TGTGCCAGCAGCGAGCTAGCGGGAGGGCTCGGGGAGCTGTTTTTT. Translating gives CASSELAGGLGELFF.

The chain is built from TRBV29-1 and TRBJ2-3; no clear D gene. Per germline, CDR1 SQVTM and CDR2 ANQGSEA. Trimming pared 4 bases from V and 1 base from J, leaving 9 bases between. This CDR3 is 13 amino acids long. As DNA, the CDR3 is TGCAGCGTTGGACACTCCCGCACAGATACGCAGTATTTT. It codes for CSVGHSRTDTQYF.

As DNA, the CDR3 is TGTGCCAGCAGCGGACCGGGTCCCTCCTACGAGCAGTACTTC. Translated, it gives CASSGPGPSYEQYF. The chain carries TRBV5-6 and TRBJ2-7; the D is unclear. V lost 4 bases and J 0 bases, leaving 11 bases between the germline ends. CDR3 length equals 14 residues. CDR1 is SGHDT and CDR2 is YYEEEE in the germline V gene. Looking up the rest from reference TRBV5-6 and TRBJ2-7 gives the full variable domain: DAGVTQSPTHLIKTRGQQVTLRCSPKSGHDTVSWYQQALGQGPQFIFQYYEEEERQRGNFPDRFSGHQFPNYSSELNVNALLLGDSALYLCASSGPGPSYEQYFGPGTRLTVT.

This chain connects TRBV7-2 to TRBJ1-4; no reliable D call. Germline lookup yields CDR1 SGHTA and CDR2 FQGNSA. Trimming stripped 2 bases from V and 0 bases from J, with 10 bases between. The CDR3 is 16 amino acids. The CDR3 DNA reads TGTGCCAGCAGCTTACCCTTCGGGGCAACTAATGAAAAACTGTTTTTT. This gives the protein CASSLPFGATNEKLFF.

The chain combines TRBV13 with TRBJ2-2; D call uncertain. The V gene lost 2 bases and the J gene lost 6 bases, with 13 bases spanning the gap. CDR1 and CDR2 from the germline V gene are PRHDT and FYEKMQ (reference sequence). CDR3 length: 15 residues. The CDR3 spells CASSLRVGYSGELFF. For the CDR3, the DNA is TGTGCCAGCAGCTTACGAGTGGGGTATTCCGGGGAGCTGTTTTTT. The full variable domain, its missing parts supplied by reference TRBV13 and TRBJ2-2, is AAGVIQSPRHLIKEKRETATLKCYPIPRHDTVYWYQQGPGQDPQFLISFYEKMQSDKGSIPDRFSAQQFSDYHSELNMSSLELGDSALYFCASSLRVGYSGELFFGEGSRLTVL.

This clonotype occurred a few times. The gene calls are TRBV12-3 or TRBV12-4 and TRBJ1-1; maybe TRBD1 (5 bases). V lost 5 bases, J lost 4 bases, and 14 bases lay in between. The CDR3 is 14 amino acids. This CDR3 reads CASSHSRGGTEAFF. CDR3 in DNA: TGTGCCAGCAGTCATTCCCGGGGGGGCACTGAAGCTTTCTTT.

The gene calls are TRBV12-3 or TRBV12-4 and TRBJ2-3; 7 bases fit TRBD2. J lost 0 bases, V lost 5 bases, and 8 bases had no gene match. This CDR3 spans 16 amino acids. This chain's CDR3 is CASSIPGLTSTDTQYF. The DNA for the CDR3 is TGTGCCAGCAGTATCCCGGGACTAACTAGCACAGATACGCAGTATTTT.

This clonotype has more than one count but fewer than ten. V usage is TRBV12-3 or TRBV12-4 and J usage is TRBJ2-2; 12 bases line up with TRBD2. The trim removed 11 bases at V and 1 base at J, leaving 14 bases unmatched. The CDR3 has 18 amino acids. The CDR3 DNA sequence: TGTGCCGGATCTAGCGGGAGGGCCTTTCTAGGGAACACCGGGGAGCTGTTTTTT. Translation: CAGSSGRAFLGNTGELFF.

This clonotype was counted a few times. The chain is built from TRBV7-9 and TRBJ2-1; 7 bases are a match to TRBD1. The CDR3 is 14 residues long. V shed 5 bases, J shed 6 bases, and the junction held 7 bases outside the gene matches. Per germline, CDR1 SEHNR and CDR2 FQNEAQ (reference sequence). This chain's CDR3 is CASSPRQGRNEQFF. CDR3 coding DNA: TGTGCCAGCAGCCCCCGACAGGGCCGCAATGAGCAGTTCTTC.

The genes are TRBV25-1 and TRBJ2-7; perhaps TRBD1 as D (5 bases). Germline V lookup: CDR1 MGHDK, CDR2 SYGVNS. V lost 8 bases to trimming and J lost 3 bases, with 11 bases between them. The CDR3 is 12 residues long. CDR3 DNA: TGTGCCAGCGACGGACACGTCTACGAGCAGTACTTC. Its protein product is CASDGHVYEQYF.

This sequence joins TRBV5-1 and TRBJ2-1; D possibly corresponds to TRBD1 (6 bases). V dropped 2 bases and J dropped 6 bases, with 12 bases sitting between them. Germline CDR1 and CDR2: SGHRS and YFSETQ. CDR3 size: 14 residues. The CDR3 sequence: CASSFSGVGNEQFF. As DNA, the CDR3 is TGCGCCAGCAGCTTTTCAGGGGTGGGCAATGAGCAGTTCTTC.

V and J are TRBV3-1 and TRBJ1-2, with D tentatively TRBD1 (5 bases). The germline V gene has CDR1 LGHDT and CDR2 YNNKEL (reference sequence). V was clipped by 5 bases and J by 5 bases, with 9 bases between them. The CDR3 is 12 amino acids. CDR3 region: CASSAEGYGYTF. CDR3 coding DNA: TGTGCCAGCAGCGCAGAGGGGTATGGCTACACCTTC.

This clonotype showed up many times. The gene calls are TRBV18 and TRBJ2-7; 9 bases are a match to TRBD1. The CDR3 sequence is 15 residues long. J was trimmed by 4 bases and V by 2 bases; bases with no gene match: 6. CDR1 is KGHSH and CDR2 is LQKENI in the germline V gene. The CDR3 is CASSPNRGPAYEQYF. The CDR3 DNA follows: TGTGCCAGCTCACCAAACAGGGGGCCGGCGTACGAGCAGTACTTC.

The gene calls are TRBV20-1 and TRBJ2-2, with D possibly matching TRBD2 (5 bases). This CDR3 comprises 16 residues. Germline V CDR1 and CDR2: DFQATT, SNEGSKA (reference sequence). V dropped 0 bases and J dropped 0 bases, with 11 bases sitting between them. Here the CDR3 DNA reads TGCAGTGCTAGAGATCAAGACGGGGCGAACACCGGGGAGCTGTTTTTT. Encoded protein: CSARDQDGANTGELFF.